This T cell receptor (beta chain) was captured by sequencing in a study of multiple sclerosis patients with progressive multifocal leukoencephalopathy. Time point: 12 to 13 months of natalizumab therapy. This clone was observed a handful of times. The CDR3 contains 14 residues. Germline CDR1 reads MNHEY; CDR2 reads SMNVEV (reference sequence). After removal of 3 bases from V and 2 bases from J, the junction contained 3 bases not matched to a gene. Profiling relied on immunoSEQ multiplex PCR, and the TCRdb table lists in-frame clones only, not all of them. The repertoire includes 26,000 or so clones, approximately 89% of them detected once, and 2% to 2.5% sits in the top ten.

The material sequenced was PBMCs, taken from a patient treated with natalizumab. The gene calls are TRBV27 and TRBJ2-5; 7 positions agree with TRBD2. This sequence was found in a man aged 25 to 40 with multiple sclerosis. The CDR3 nucleotides read TGTGCCAGCAGTTTTCGGGGGGAACAAGAGACCCAGTACTTC. Protein product: CASSFRGEQETQYF.